Here is one T cell receptor beta chain with its context. This entry belongs to a study of T cell responses to AZD1222 COVID-19 vaccine. Germline CDR1 and CDR2: SGHAT and FQNNGV. Trimming at V came to 3 bases and at J to 1 base, leaving 2 bases not matched to a gene. This CDR3 has 14 residues. TCRdb's table, derived via immunoSEQ multiplex PCR, lists solely in-frame clones and lacks some. The top ten clones hold about 1.5% of a sample with around 200,000 clones, roughly 94% of them seen once. The sample here was peripheral blood, taken 28 days after the second AZD1222 dose. The chain combines TRBV11-2 with TRBJ1-1; 7 bases agree with TRBD1. The source is an adult who received the AZD1222 COVID-19 vaccine. CDR3 bases: TGTGCCAGCAGCTTCAGGGGGACGAACACTGAAGCTTTCTTT. Amino acid sequence: CASSFRGTNTEAFF.